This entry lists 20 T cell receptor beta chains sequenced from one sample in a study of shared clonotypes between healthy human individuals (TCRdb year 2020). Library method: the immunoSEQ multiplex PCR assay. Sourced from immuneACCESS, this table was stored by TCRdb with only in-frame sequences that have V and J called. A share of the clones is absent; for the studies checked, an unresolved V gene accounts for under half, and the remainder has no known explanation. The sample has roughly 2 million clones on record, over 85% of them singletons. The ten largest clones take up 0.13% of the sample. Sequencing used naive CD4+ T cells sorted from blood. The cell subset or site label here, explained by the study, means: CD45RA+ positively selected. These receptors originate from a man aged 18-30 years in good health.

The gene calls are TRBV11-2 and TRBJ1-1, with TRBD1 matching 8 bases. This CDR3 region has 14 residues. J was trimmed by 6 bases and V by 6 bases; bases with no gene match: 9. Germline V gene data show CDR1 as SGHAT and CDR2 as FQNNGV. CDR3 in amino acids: CASSILQGEAEAFF. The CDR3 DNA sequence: TGTGCCAGCAGTATATTACAGGGGGAAGCTGAAGCTTTCTTT.

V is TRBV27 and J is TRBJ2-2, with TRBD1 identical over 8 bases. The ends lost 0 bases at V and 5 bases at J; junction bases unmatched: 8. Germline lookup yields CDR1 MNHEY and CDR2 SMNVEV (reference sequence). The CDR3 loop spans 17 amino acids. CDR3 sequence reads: CASSLSFTGGRTGELFF. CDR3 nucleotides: TGTGCCAGCAGTTTATCGTTCACAGGGGGAAGGACCGGGGAGCTGTTTTTT.

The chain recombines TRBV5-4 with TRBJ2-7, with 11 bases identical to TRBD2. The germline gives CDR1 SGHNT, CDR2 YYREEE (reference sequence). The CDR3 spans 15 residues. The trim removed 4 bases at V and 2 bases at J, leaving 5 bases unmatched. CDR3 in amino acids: CASSTLAGGPYEQYF. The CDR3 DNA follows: TGTGCCAGCAGCACCCTAGCGGGAGGTCCCTACGAGCAGTACTTC.

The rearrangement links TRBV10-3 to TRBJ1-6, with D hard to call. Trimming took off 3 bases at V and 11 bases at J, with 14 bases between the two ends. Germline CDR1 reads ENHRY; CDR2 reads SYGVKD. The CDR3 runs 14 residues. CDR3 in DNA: TGTGCCATCAGTGATGCGGGAGCCGCGACACCCCTCCACTTT. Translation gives CAISDAGAATPLHF.

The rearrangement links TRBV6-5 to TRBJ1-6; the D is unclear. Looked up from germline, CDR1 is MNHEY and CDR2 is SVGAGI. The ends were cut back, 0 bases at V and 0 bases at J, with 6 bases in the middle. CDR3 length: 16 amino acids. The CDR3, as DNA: TGTGCCAGCAGTTACTCTGAGCTCTCCTATAATTCACCCCTCCACTTT. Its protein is CASSYSELSYNSPLHF.

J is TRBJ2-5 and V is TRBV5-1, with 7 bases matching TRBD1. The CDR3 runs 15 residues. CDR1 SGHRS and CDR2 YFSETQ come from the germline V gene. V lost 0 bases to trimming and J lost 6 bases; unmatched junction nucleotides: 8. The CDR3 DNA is TGCGCCAGCAGCTTGGGGGGGACAGCCAAGCAGACCCAGTACTTC. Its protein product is CASSLGGTAKQTQYF. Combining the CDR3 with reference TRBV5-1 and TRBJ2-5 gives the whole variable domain KAGVTQTPRYLIKTRGQQVTLSCSPISGHRSVSWYQQTPGQGLQFLFEYFSETQRNKGNFPGRFSGRQFSNSRSEMNVSTLELGDSALYLCASSLGGTAKQTQYFGPGTRLLVL.

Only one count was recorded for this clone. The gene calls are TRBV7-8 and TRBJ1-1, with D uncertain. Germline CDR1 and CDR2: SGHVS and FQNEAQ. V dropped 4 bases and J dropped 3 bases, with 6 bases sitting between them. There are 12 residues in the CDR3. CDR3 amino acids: CASSYGHTEAFF. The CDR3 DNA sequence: TGTGCCAGCAGCTACGGGCACACTGAAGCTTTCTTT.

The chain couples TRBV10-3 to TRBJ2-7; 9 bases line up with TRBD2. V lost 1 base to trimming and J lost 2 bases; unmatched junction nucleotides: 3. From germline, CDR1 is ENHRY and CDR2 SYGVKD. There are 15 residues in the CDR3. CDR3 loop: CAISELAGGAYEQYF. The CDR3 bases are TGTGCCATCAGTGAGTTGGCGGGGGGGGCCTACGAGCAGTACTTC.

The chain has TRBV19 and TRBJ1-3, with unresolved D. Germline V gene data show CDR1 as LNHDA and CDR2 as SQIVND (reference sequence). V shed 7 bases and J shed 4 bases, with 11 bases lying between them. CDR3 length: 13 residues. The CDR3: CASNPAKGNTIYF. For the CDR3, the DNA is TGTGCCAGTAACCCGGCAAAGGGAAACACCATATATTTT.

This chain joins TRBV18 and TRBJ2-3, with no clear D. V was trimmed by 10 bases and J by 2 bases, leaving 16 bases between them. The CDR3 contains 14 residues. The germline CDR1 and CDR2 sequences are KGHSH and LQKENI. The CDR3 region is CATKLTLDTDTQYF. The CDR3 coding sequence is TGTGCCACAAAGCTCACTTTAGACACAGATACGCAGTATTTT.

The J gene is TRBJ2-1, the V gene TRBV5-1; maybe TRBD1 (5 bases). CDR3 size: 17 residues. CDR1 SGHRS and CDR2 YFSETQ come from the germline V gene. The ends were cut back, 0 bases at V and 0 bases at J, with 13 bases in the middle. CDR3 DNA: TGCGCCAGCAGCTTGGGGCCTCAGGGATTCTCCTACAATGAGCAGTTCTTC. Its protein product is CASSLGPQGFSYNEQFF.

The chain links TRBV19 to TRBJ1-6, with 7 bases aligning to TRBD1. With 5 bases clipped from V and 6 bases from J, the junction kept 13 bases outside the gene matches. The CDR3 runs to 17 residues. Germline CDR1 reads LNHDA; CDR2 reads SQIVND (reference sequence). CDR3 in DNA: TGTGCCAGTAGTTCAAGCTTTCGACAGGGTGGTAATTCACCCCTCCACTTT. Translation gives CASSSSFRQGGNSPLHF.

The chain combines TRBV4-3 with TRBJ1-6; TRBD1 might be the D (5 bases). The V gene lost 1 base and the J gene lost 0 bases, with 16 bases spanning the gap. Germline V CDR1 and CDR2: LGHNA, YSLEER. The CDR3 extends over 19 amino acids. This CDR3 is CASSQVLGRKSSYNSPLHF. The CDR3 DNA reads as TGCGCCAGCAGCCAAGTTCTGGGACGGAAGAGCTCCTATAATTCACCCCTCCACTTT.

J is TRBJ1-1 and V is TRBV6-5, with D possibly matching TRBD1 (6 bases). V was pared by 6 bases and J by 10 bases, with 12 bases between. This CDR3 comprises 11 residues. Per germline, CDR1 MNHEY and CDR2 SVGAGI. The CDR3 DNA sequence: TGTGCCAGCAGGTTACAGGGAAGAGCTTTCTTT. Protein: CASRLQGRAFF.

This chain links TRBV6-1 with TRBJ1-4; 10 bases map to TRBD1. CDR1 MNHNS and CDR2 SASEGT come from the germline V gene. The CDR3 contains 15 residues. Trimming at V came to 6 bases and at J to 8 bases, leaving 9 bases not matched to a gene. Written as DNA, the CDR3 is TGTGCCAGCAGCGACCGGGACAGGGGTCGAGAAAAACTGTTTTTT. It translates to CASSDRDRGREKLFF.

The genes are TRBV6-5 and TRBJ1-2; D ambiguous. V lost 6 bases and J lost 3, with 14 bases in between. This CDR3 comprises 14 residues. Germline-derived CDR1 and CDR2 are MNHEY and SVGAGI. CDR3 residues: CASSRDVGDYGYTF. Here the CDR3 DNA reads TGTGCCAGCAGCCGGGATGTCGGGGACTATGGCTACACCTTC.

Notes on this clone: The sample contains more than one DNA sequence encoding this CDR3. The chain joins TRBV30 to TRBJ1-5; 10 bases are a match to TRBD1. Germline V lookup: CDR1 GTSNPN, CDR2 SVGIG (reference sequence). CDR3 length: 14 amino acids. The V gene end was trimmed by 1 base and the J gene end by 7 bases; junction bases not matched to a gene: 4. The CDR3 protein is CAWSGQGANQPQHF. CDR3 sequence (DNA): TGTGCCTGGAGTGGACAGGGGGCTAACCAGCCCCAGCATTTT.

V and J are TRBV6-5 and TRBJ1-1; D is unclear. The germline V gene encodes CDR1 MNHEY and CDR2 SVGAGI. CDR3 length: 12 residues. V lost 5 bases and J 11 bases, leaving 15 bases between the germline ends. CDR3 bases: TGTGCCAGCAGTAAAAACCGATACGAGGCTTTCTTT. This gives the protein CASSKNRYEAFF.

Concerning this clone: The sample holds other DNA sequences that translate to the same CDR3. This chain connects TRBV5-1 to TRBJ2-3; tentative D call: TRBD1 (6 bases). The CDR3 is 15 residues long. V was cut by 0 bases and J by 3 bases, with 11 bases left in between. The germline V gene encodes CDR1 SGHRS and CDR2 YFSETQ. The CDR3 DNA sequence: TGCGCCAGCAGCTTGGGAGGGGGTCGGACAGATACGCAGTATTTT. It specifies CASSLGGGRTDTQYF.

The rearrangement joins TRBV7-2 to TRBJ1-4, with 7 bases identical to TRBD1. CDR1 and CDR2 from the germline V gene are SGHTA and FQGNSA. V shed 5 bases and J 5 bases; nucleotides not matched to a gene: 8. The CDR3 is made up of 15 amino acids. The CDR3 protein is CASSKMGQFNEKLFF. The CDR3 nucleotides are TGTGCCAGCAGCAAGATGGGACAGTTCAATGAAAAACTGTTTTTT.